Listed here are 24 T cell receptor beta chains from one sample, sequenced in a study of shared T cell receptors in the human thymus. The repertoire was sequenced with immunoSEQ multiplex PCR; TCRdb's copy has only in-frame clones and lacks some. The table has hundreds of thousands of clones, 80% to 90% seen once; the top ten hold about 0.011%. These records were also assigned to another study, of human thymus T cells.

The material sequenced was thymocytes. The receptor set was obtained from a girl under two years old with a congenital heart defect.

CDR3 in DNA: TGTGCCAGCAAAATATTGACAGGGGGCTCCTACGAGCAGTACTTC. This encodes CASKILTGGSYEQYF. The chain links TRBV6-6 to TRBJ2-7; 9 bases are shared with TRBD1. The V gene end was trimmed by 7 bases and the J gene end by 0 bases; junction bases not matched to a gene: 7. The V gene's germline CDR1 is MNHNY and CDR2 SVGAGI (reference sequence). The CDR3 is 15 residues long.

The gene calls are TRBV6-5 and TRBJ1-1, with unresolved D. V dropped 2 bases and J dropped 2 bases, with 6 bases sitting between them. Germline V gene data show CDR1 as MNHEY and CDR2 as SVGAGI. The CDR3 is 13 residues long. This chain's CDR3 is CASSYGPNTEAFF. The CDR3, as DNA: TGTGCCAGCAGTTACGGGCCCAACACTGAAGCTTTCTTT.

The CDR3 DNA reads TGTGCCAGCAGCCCCCGAGGGGAGACTAGCGGGGGGTATCACAGTGAGCAGTTCTTC. The encoded protein is CASSPRGETSGGYHSEQFF. The chain is built from TRBV13 and TRBJ2-1; 13 bases align to TRBD2. The CDR3 totals 19 residues. Germline assignment: CDR1 PRHDT and CDR2 FYEKMQ (reference sequence). Trimming removed 5 bases from V and 9 bases from J; junction bases left unmatched: 19.

The CDR3 DNA reads TGCAGCGTTGAAGGGCTAGCGGGGCGGAATGAGCAGTTCTTC. Its protein is CSVEGLAGRNEQFF. The chain carries TRBV29-1 and TRBJ2-1; TRBD2 aligns across 9 bases. J lost 7 bases, V lost 1 base, and 5 bases had no gene match. Germline V gene lookup returns CDR1 SQVTM and CDR2 ANQGSEA. This CDR3 has 14 residues.

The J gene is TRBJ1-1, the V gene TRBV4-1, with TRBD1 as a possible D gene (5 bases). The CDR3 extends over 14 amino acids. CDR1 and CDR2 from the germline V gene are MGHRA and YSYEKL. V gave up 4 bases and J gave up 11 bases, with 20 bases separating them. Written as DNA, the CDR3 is TGCGCCAGCAGCCGCACAGCCTTTCCCCAGGGCGCTTTCTTT. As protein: CASSRTAFPQGAFF.

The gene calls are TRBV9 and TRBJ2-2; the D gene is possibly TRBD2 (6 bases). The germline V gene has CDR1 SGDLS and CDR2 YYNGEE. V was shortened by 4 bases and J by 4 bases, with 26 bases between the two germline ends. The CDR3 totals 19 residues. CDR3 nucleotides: TGTGCCAGCAGCACGCCACCCACTGACAGCGAGCGGGCCACCGGGGAGCTGTTTTTT. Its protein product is CASSTPPTDSERATGELFF.

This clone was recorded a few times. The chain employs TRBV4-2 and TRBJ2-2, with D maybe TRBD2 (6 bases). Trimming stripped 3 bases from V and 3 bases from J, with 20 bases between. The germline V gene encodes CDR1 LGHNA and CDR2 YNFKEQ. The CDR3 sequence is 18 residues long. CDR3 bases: TGTGCCAGCAGCCATGCTCGGACTTTAGCGGCGGACACCGGGGAGCTGTTTTTT. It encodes CASSHARTLAADTGELFF.

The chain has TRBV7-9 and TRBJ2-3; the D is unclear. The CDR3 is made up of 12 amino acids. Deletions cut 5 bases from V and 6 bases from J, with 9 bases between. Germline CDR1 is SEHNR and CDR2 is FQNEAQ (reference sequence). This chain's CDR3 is CASSPLRDTQYF. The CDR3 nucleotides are TGTGCCAGCAGCCCGCTGAGGGATACGCAGTATTTT.

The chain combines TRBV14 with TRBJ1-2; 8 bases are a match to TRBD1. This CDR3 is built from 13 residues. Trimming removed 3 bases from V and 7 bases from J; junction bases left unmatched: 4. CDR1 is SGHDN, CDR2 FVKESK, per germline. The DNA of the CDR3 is TGTGCCAGCAGCCAGGACAGGGCGCGTGGCTACACCTTC. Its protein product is CASSQDRARGYTF.

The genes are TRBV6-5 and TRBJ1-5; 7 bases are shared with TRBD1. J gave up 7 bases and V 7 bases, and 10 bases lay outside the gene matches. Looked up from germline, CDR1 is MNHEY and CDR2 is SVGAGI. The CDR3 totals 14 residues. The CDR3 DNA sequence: TGTGCCAGCACCAACTACAGGGGAAGCCAGCCCCAGCATTTT. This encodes CASTNYRGSQPQHF.

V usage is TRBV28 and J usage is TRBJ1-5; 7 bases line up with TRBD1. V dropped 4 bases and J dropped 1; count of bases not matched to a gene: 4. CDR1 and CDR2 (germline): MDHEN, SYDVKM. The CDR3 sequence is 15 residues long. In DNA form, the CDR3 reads TGTGCCAGCAGTTCCGGGACAGCGAGCAATCAGCCCCAGCATTTT. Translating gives CASSSGTASNQPQHF.

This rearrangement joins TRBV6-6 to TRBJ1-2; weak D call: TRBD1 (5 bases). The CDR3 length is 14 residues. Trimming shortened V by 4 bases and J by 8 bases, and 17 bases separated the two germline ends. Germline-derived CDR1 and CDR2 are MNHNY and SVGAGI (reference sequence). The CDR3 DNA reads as TGTGCCAGCAGTTGTCCCCGCCAGGGCGAGGGCTACACCTTC. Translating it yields CASSCPRQGEGYTF.

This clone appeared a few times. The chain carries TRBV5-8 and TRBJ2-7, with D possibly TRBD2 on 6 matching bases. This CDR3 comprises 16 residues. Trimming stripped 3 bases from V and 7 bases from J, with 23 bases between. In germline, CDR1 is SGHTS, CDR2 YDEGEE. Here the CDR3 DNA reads TGTGCCAGCAGCTCCCACGCCGGGACCCTAAGCGGGGAGCAGTACTTC. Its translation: CASSSHAGTLSGEQYF.

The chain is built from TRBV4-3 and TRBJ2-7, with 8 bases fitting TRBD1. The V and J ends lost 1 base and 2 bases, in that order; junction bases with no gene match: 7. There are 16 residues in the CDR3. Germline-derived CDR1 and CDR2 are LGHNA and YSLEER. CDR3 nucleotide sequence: TGCGCCAGCAGCCAAGGGACAGGGTTTCAGACCTACGAGCAGTACTTC. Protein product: CASSQGTGFQTYEQYF.

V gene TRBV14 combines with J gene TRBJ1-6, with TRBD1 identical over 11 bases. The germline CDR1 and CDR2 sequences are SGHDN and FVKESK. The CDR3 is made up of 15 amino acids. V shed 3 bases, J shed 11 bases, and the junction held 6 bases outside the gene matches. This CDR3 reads CASSHRTGQGAPLHF. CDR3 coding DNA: TGTGCCAGCAGCCACCGCACGGGACAGGGGGCACCCCTCCACTTT.

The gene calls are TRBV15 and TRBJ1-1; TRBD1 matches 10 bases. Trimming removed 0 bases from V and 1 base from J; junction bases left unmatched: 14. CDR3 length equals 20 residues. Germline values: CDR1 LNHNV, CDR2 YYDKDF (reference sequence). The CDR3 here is CATSRDPPDRGPARNTEAFF. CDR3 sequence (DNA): TGTGCCACCAGCAGAGATCCACCAGACAGGGGGCCGGCGAGGAACACTGAAGCTTTCTTT.

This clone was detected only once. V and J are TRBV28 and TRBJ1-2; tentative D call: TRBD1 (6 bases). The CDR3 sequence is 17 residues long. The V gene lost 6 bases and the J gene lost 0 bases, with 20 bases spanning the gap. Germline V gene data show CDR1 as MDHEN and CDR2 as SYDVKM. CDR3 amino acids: CASSYSGTPISNYGYTF. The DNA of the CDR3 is TGTGCCAGCAGCTATTCCGGGACACCTATTTCTAACTATGGCTACACCTTC.

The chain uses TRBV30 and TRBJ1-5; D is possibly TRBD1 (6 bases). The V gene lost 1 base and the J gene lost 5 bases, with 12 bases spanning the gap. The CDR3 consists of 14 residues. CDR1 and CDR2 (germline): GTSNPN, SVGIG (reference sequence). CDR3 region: CAWSGAKGDQPQHF. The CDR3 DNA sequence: TGTGCCTGGAGTGGAGCGAAGGGGGATCAGCCCCAGCATTTT.

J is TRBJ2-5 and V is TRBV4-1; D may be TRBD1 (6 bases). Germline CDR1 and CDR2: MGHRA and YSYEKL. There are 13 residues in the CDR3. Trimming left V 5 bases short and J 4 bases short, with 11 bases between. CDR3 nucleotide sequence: TGCGCCAGCAGCTCAATAGGGGGAGAGACCCAGTACTTC. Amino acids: CASSSIGGETQYF.

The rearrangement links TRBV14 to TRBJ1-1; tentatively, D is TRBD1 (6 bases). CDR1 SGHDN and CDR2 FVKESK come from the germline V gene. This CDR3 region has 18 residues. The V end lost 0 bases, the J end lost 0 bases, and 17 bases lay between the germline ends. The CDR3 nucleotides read TGTGCCAGCAGCCAAGAGGAGACAGGTCCCGAAATGAACACTGAAGCTTTCTTT. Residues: CASSQEETGPEMNTEAFF.

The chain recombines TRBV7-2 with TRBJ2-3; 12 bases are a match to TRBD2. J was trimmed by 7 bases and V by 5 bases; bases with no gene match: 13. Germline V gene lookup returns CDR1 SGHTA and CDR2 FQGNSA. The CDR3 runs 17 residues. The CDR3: CASSVTSGGLGSYTQYF. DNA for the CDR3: TGTGCCAGCAGCGTGACTAGCGGGGGTCTCGGCTCGTATACGCAGTATTTT. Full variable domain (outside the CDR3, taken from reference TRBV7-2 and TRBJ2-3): GAGVSQSPSNKVTEKGKDVELRCDPISGHTALYWYRQSLGQGLEFLIYFQGNSAPDKSGLPSDRFSAERTGGSVSTLTIQRTQQEDSAVYLCASSVTSGGLGSYTQYFGPGTRLTVL.

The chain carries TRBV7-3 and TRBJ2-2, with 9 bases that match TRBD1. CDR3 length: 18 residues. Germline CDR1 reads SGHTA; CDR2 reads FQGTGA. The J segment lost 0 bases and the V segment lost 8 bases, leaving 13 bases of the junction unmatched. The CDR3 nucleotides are TGTGCCAGCGGATGGGACAGGGAAATGTGGGCGAACACCGGGGAGCTGTTTTTT. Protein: CASGWDREMWANTGELFF.

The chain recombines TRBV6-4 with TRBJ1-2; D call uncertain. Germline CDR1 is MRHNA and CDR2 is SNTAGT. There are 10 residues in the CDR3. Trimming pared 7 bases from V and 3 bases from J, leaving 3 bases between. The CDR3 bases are TGTGCCAGCACAGACTATGGCTACACCTTC. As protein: CASTDYGYTF.

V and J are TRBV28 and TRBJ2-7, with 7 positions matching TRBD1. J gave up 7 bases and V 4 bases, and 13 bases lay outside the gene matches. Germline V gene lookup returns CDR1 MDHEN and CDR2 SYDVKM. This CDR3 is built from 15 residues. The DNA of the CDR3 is TGTGCCAGCAGTTCCACAGGGGACCCACCTTGGGAGCAGTACTTC. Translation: CASSSTGDPPWEQYF.